This passage covers 26 T cell receptor beta chains from one sample sequenced in a study of regulatory T cells in long-lasting Graves disease. The TCR beta library used iRepertoire HTBI primers with Arm-PCR amplification of CDR3. TCRdb re-called the multiplex PCR reads with MiXCR, one entry per CDR3 protein. In the table there are a few hundred thousand distinct CDR3 sequences, 14% of which are singletons. This sample's time point: newly diagnosed GD, antithyroid drugs for less than 3 months. Researchers made the TCR library from RNA that was extracted from PBMCs. The same data also contributed to another study, on T cells in Graves' hyperthyroidism and ophthalmopathy.

This specimen consisted of peripheral blood mononuclear cells (PBMCs), obtained at new diagnosis, from a patient treated with antithyroid drugs. These receptors all come from a woman aged 50 to 60 with Graves disease.

This chain links TRBV19 with TRBJ1-4, with D possibly being TRBD1 (6 bases). Per the germline V gene, CDR1 is LNHDA and CDR2 is SQIVND (reference sequence). There are 13 residues in the CDR3. The V end lost 9 bases, the J end lost 4 bases, and 12 bases lay between the germline ends. The CDR3 spells CASHWTVNEKLFF. CDR3 DNA: TGTGCCAGCCACTGGACAGTTAATGAAAAACTGTTTTTT.

This clonotype was counted many times. The chain's CDR3 is CSVRQGISYEQYF. CDR3 bases: TGCAGCGTTAGACAGGGCATATCCTACGAGCAGTACTTC. The chain uses TRBV29-1 and TRBJ2-7, with TRBD1 matching 7 bases. Germline V gene sequence: CDR1 SQVTM, CDR2 ANQGSEA. J lost 1 base, V lost 5 bases, and 5 bases had no gene match. The CDR3 sequence is 13 residues long.

This clonotype was picked up many times. V gene TRBV18 combines with J gene TRBJ2-7, with D tentatively TRBD2 (7 bases). Trimming stripped 1 base from V and 5 bases from J, with 15 bases between. This CDR3 has 15 residues. CDR1 is KGHSH, CDR2 LQKENI, per germline. CDR3 bases: TGTGCCAGCTCACCACTCGGCGGGGGCGTCGACGAGCAGTACTTC. Amino acids: CASSPLGGGVDEQYF.

This clonotype appeared a few times. V and J are TRBV5-4 and TRBJ2-4; D might be TRBD1 or TRBD2, each matching 5 bases. V was shortened by 1 base and J by 7 bases, with 9 bases between the two germline ends. The CDR3 length is 13 residues. The germline CDR1 and CDR2 sequences are SGHNT and YYREEE (reference sequence). The CDR3 protein is CASSLRGDNIQYF. The DNA for the CDR3 is TGTGCCAGCAGCTTGCGAGGGGATAACATTCAGTACTTC.

This clonotype was observed many times. This chain uses TRBV20-1 with TRBJ1-2; D unclear. This CDR3 contains 13 residues. The V and J ends lost 6 bases and 0 bases respectively, with 11 bases between them. Germline assignment: CDR1 DFQATT and CDR2 SNEGSKA (reference sequence). CDR3 loop: CSADTSTNYGYTF. The CDR3 DNA sequence: TGCAGTGCCGACACCTCTACTAACTATGGCTACACCTTC.

The chain joins TRBV11-1 to TRBJ2-7; 10 bases line up with TRBD1. With V trimmed by 3 bases and J by 2 bases, 4 bases remained unmatched. This CDR3 has 15 residues. From germline, CDR1 is SGHAT and CDR2 FQDESV (reference sequence). The CDR3 protein is CASSFPGQGTYEQYF. The CDR3 DNA reads TGTGCCAGCAGCTTCCCGGGACAGGGGACCTACGAGCAGTACTTC.

There are many counts of this clonotype. The V gene is TRBV12-3 or TRBV12-4, the J gene TRBJ2-7, with 12 bases lining up with TRBD2. The CDR3 extends over 18 amino acids. The J segment lost 2 bases and the V segment lost 0 bases, leaving 8 bases of the junction unmatched. CDR3 in amino acids: CASSLALLAGGSPYEQYF. CDR3 coding DNA: TGTGCCAGCAGTTTAGCGCTACTAGCGGGAGGTTCGCCCTACGAGCAGTACTTC.

This clonotype was recorded many times. The chain joins TRBV13 to TRBJ2-1; 7 bases are a match to TRBD1. CDR1 is PRHDT and CDR2 is FYEKMQ in the germline V gene (reference sequence). This CDR3 has 13 amino acids. The junction had 4 bases not matched to a gene; V was cut back by 3 bases and J by 8 bases. The CDR3 nucleotides read TGTGCCAGCAGCTTGGGGACAGCAGATGAGCAGTTCTTC. Its translation: CASSLGTADEQFF.

This clonotype was observed many times. The chain recombines TRBV12-3 or TRBV12-4 with TRBJ1-3; no firm D call. The CDR3 consists of 15 residues. The V gene lost 6 bases and the J gene lost 2 bases, with 14 bases spanning the gap. This chain's CDR3 is CASSPGRQPGNTIYF. CDR3 coding DNA: TGTGCCAGCAGCCCCGGTAGGCAACCTGGAAACACCATATATTTT.

This clonotype was recorded at least ten times. The chain combines TRBV6-1 with TRBJ2-2; tentatively, D is TRBD2 (5 bases). V gave up 6 bases and J gave up 0 bases, with 14 bases separating them. The CDR3 is made up of 16 amino acids. Germline-derived CDR1 and CDR2 are MNHNS and SASEGT. The CDR3 DNA reads TGTGCCAGCAGAATGATGCCGGGATCGAACACCGGGGAGCTGTTTTTT. Protein sequence: CASRMMPGSNTGELFF.

The table lists this clonotype with a few counts. This chain joins TRBV28 and TRBJ2-2, with D possibly being TRBD1 (6 bases). Per germline, CDR1 MDHEN and CDR2 SYDVKM. The ends were cut back, 6 bases at V and 9 bases at J, with 17 bases in the middle. This CDR3 spans 14 amino acids. CDR3 coding DNA: TGTGCCAGCAGCCCGGACAGACCGGTTCGGGAGCTGTTTTTT. This translates into CASSPDRPVRELFF. Variable domain in full (rest from reference TRBV28 and TRBJ2-2): DVKVTQSSRYLVKRTGEKVFLECVQDMDHENMFWYRQDPGLGLRLIYFSYDVKMKEKGDIPEGYSVSREKKERFSLILESASTNQTSMYLCASSPDRPVRELFFGEGSRLTVL.

DNA for the CDR3: TGTGCCAGTAGTATACGGACAGCACTACCCAACCTTTTCACCGGGGAGCTGTTTTTT. It translates to CASSIRTALPNLFTGELFF. The rearrangement uses TRBV19 and TRBJ2-2, with a tentative D call TRBD1 (6 bases). The V gene lost 2 bases and the J gene lost 4 bases, with 23 bases spanning the gap. The CDR3 has 19 amino acids. CDR1 LNHDA and CDR2 SQIVND come from the germline V gene (reference sequence).

V usage is TRBV19 and J usage is TRBJ2-3, with 16 bases lining up with TRBD2. Germline V gene lookup returns CDR1 LNHDA and CDR2 SQIVND (reference sequence). The ends lost 3 bases at V and 2 bases at J; junction bases unmatched: 11. This CDR3 is 20 amino acids long. CDR3 in amino acids: CASSMPPGLAGGPNTDTQYF. CDR3 DNA: TGTGCCAGTAGTATGCCTCCGGGACTAGCGGGAGGGCCTAACACAGATACGCAGTATTTT.

This clonotype was observed many times. The chain uses TRBV12-3 or TRBV12-4 and TRBJ2-3; 11 nucleotides match TRBD2. J gave up 8 bases and V 2 bases, and 9 bases lay outside the gene matches. The CDR3 has 16 residues. This CDR3 is CASSLPPLGLAATQYF. As DNA, the CDR3 is TGTGCCAGCAGTTTACCCCCCCTGGGACTAGCGGCTACGCAGTATTTT.

This clonotype was recorded many times. The genes are TRBV28 and TRBJ2-1, with TRBD2 identical over 9 bases. The length of the CDR3 is 14 residues. The germline V gene has CDR1 MDHEN and CDR2 SYDVKM. V was clipped by 2 bases and J by 4 bases; unmatched bases: 0. CDR3 coding DNA: TGTGCCAGCAGTTTAGCGGGAGGGTACAATGAGCAGTTCTTC. It translates to CASSLAGGYNEQFF. Full variable domain (remainder filled in from reference TRBV28 and TRBJ2-1): DVKVTQSSRYLVKRTGEKVFLECVQDMDHENMFWYRQDPGLGLRLIYFSYDVKMKEKGDIPEGYSVSREKKERFSLILESASTNQTSMYLCASSLAGGYNEQFFGPGTRLTVL.

This clonotype appeared many times. This chain connects TRBV28 to TRBJ2-7; 12 positions match TRBD2. Unmatched junction bases numbered 6, after V lost 4 bases and J lost 5 bases. This CDR3 contains 15 residues. CDR1 and CDR2 from the germline V gene are MDHEN and SYDVKM. The CDR3: CASSSSGLAGHEQYF. In DNA form, the CDR3 reads TGTGCCAGCAGTTCGTCCGGACTAGCGGGACACGAGCAGTACTTC.

A word on this clonotype: A much larger clone sits a single nucleotide away, making a read error possible. The CDR3 DNA reads TGCGCCAGCAGCCCCGGTTGGGCTAGCGACTACAATGAGCAGCTCTTC. Its translation is CASSPGWASDYNEQLF. The chain links TRBV5-1 to TRBJ2-1, with D perhaps TRBD2 (6 bases). Germline assignment: CDR1 SGHRS and CDR2 YFSETQ. The CDR3 is 16 amino acids.

This clonotype was observed at least ten times. The gene calls are TRBV7-2 and TRBJ2-3, with 12 positions matching TRBD2. Germline V gives CDR1 SGHTA, CDR2 FQGNSA. The CDR3 totals 18 residues. Trimming removed 7 bases from V and 1 base from J; junction bases left unmatched: 12. The CDR3 spells CASTKTSGGSPGTDTQYF. CDR3 DNA sequence: TGTGCCAGCACCAAGACTAGCGGGGGATCCCCTGGCACAGATACGCAGTATTTT.

This clonotype has ten or more counts. The J gene is TRBJ2-5, the V gene TRBV7-2, with no clear D. The CDR3 has 11 residues. V lost 1 base and J lost 7, with 4 bases in between. CDR1 SGHTA and CDR2 FQGNSA come from the germline V gene. In DNA, the CDR3 is TGTGCCAGCAGCTTAGAGGCGACCCAGTACTTC. Translated, it gives CASSLEATQYF. Full variable domain (outside the CDR3, taken from reference TRBV7-2 and TRBJ2-5): GAGVSQSPSNKVTEKGKDVELRCDPISGHTALYWYRQSLGQGLEFLIYFQGNSAPDKSGLPSDRFSAERTGGSVSTLTIQRTQQEDSAVYLCASSLEATQYFGPGTRLLVL.

This clonotype was counted ten times or more. This chain uses TRBV2 with TRBJ2-6; 11 bases are shared with TRBD1. With V trimmed by 7 bases and J by 2 bases, 4 bases remained unmatched. The V gene's germline CDR1 is SNHLY and CDR2 FYNNEI. CDR3 length equals 16 residues. CDR3 region: CASIGQGATGANVLTF. CDR3 bases: TGTGCCAGCATCGGACAGGGGGCTACTGGGGCCAACGTCCTGACTTTC.

This clonotype occurred many times. The rearrangement uses TRBV5-1 and TRBJ2-7; D is uncertain. The CDR3 covers 15 residues. Trimming removed 5 bases from V and 0 bases from J, with 15 bases in between. Germline V lookup: CDR1 SGHRS, CDR2 YFSETQ. Here the CDR3 DNA reads TGCGCCAGCAGACTCCTACCGGGCCCCTCCTACGAGCAGTACTTC. The encoded protein is CASRLLPGPSYEQYF. Drawing the rest from reference TRBV5-1 and TRBJ2-7, the complete variable domain is KAGVTQTPRYLIKTRGQQVTLSCSPISGHRSVSWYQQTPGQGLQFLFEYFSETQRNKGNFPGRFSGRQFSNSRSEMNVSTLELGDSALYLCASRLLPGPSYEQYFGPGTRLTVT.

This clonotype was seen at least ten times. This chain connects TRBV28 to TRBJ2-6; 11 positions match TRBD1. Looked up from germline, CDR1 is MDHEN and CDR2 is SYDVKM. The J segment lost 4 bases and the V segment lost 2 bases, leaving 10 bases of the junction unmatched. This CDR3 has 19 amino acids. The CDR3 here is CASSLEGTGGVLGANVLTF. The CDR3 region has the DNA TGTGCCAGCAGTTTAGAAGGGACAGGGGGTGTCCTCGGGGCCAACGTCCTGACTTTC.

This clonotype was seen many times. This chain joins TRBV28 and TRBJ2-7; TRBD1 or TRBD2 may be the D gene (6 bases each). CDR1 is MDHEN and CDR2 is SYDVKM in the germline V gene. V was shortened by 7 bases and J by 7 bases, with 23 bases between the two germline ends. This CDR3 has 15 residues. The CDR3 coding sequence is TGTGCCAGCATTGTGGACAGCGCGGGACGTGGAGAGCAGTACTTC. Its translation: CASIVDSAGRGEQYF.

The chain carries TRBV5-1 and TRBJ2-3; TRBD2 matches at 10 bases. The V gene's germline CDR1 is SGHRS and CDR2 YFSETQ. The CDR3 runs to 15 residues. With V trimmed by 4 bases and J by 2 bases, 4 bases remained unmatched. CDR3 coding DNA: TGCGCCAGCAGCCTGGGACTAGCGCTCACAGATACGCAGTATTTT. Translation: CASSLGLALTDTQYF.

This clonotype was seen at least ten times. V gene TRBV7-3 combines with J gene TRBJ2-1; the D gene is possibly TRBD2 (6 bases). CDR1 SGHTA and CDR2 FQGTGA come from the germline V gene. The CDR3 totals 16 residues. Between the trimmed V and J ends, which lost 2 bases and 4 bases, there was a span of 15 bases. CDR3 amino acids: CASSLVSGARYNEQFF. The CDR3 DNA follows: TGTGCCAGCAGCTTAGTCTCGGGAGCTAGGTACAATGAGCAGTTCTTC.

The chain links TRBV4-1 to TRBJ1-6, with 10 bases that match TRBD1. Germline CDR1 reads MGHRA; CDR2 reads YSYEKL. This CDR3 is 17 amino acids long. J was trimmed by 7 bases and V by 1 base; bases with no gene match: 7. The CDR3 sequence is CASSQGRQGAGNSPLHF. For the CDR3, the DNA is TGCGCCAGCAGCCAAGGCCGACAGGGGGCGGGCAATTCACCCCTCCACTTT.